This TCR beta chain was obtained from a study of type 1 regulatory T cells. Study at large: T-allo10 is a Tr1-enriched, alloantigen-specific CD4 T cell product made in vitro. Whole-study results and caveats: Type 1 regulatory T cells had a more restricted TCR repertoire than non-type 1 regulatory T cells.

The germline V gene has CDR1 DFQATT and CDR2 SNEGSKA (reference sequence). The CDR3 has 15 residues. The ends were cut back, 3 bases at V and 0 bases at J, with 14 bases in the middle. TCRdb fed the reads into MiXCR, producing one record per CDR3 protein. The table has about 62,000 distinct CDR3 sequences, roughly 60% seen once. This clonotype was observed a single time. As yet, its antigen is unknown. The receptor was derived from a human donor in good health. The chain is built from TRBV20-1 and TRBJ1-1, with a weak D call TRBD1 (5 bases). The material sequenced was cultured non-Tr1 T cells, either the whole culture or a sorted T cell fraction (not recorded which). In nucleotides, the CDR3 is TGCAGTGCTAGGGGACCGGAGGAGATGAACACTGAAGCTTTCTTT. Translation: CSARGPEEMNTEAFF.